Listed below are T cell receptor beta chains from one sample, sequenced in a study of T cells in Graves' hyperthyroidism and ophthalmopathy. Each CDR3 protein is one row after TCRdb ran MiXCR on the multiplex PCR reads. Among 600,000 to 850,000 distinct CDR3 sequences listed, 15% to 20% were seen once. Material for sequencing was blood. These receptors were taken from a woman in her forties or fifties with Graves' hyperthyroidism that later progressed to Graves' ophthalmopathy. Each CDR3 is given with its conserved first and last residue. Each record gives: V gene, clone size, CDR3 length, J gene, D gene, CDR3 DNA, CDR3 protein. The D gene is left open where the match is weak. Clone size is shown for a subset of rows, as once, few, many or a class of expanded clone.

V: TRBV7-9
size: .
length: 15
J: TRBJ1-4
D: .
DNA: TGTGCCAGCAGCTTATGGAGACCAACTAATGAAAAACTGTTTTTT
CDR3: CASSLWRPTNEKLFF

V: TRBV7-8
size: many
length: 15
J: TRBJ2-1
D: TRBD2
DNA: TGTGCCAGCAGCTTTCCGGGCCCGGGGGGCAATGAGCAGTTCTTC
CDR3: CASSFPGPGGNEQFF

V: TRBV3-1
size: .
length: 14
J: TRBJ2-2
D: .
DNA: TGTGCCAGCAGCCACCAGGATTTGGCCGGGGAGCTGTTTTTT
CDR3: CASSHQDLAGELFF

V: TRBV3-1
size: .
length: 16
J: TRBJ2-6
D: TRBD1
DNA: TGTGCCAGCAGCCAAGCGGACAGGGCCGGGGCCAACGTCCTGACTTTC
CDR3: CASSQADRAGANVLTF

V: TRBV3-1
size: many
length: 14
J: TRBJ2-2
D: TRBD1
DNA: TGTGCCAGCAGCCAAGAAGGGGGCTCCGGGGAGCTGTTTTTT
CDR3: CASSQEGGSGELFF

V: TRBV6-1
size: few
length: 15
J: TRBJ1-3
D: .
DNA: TGTGCCAGCAGCGATGGGACGTGGCGAGTAGACACCATATATTTT
CDR3: CASSDGTWRVDTIYF

V: TRBV6-1
size: .
length: 15
J: TRBJ2-5
D: .
DNA: TGTGCCAGCAGTGCAGGGACCCGATTCCAAGAGACCCAGTACTTC
CDR3: CASSAGTRFQETQYF

V: TRBV4-1
size: few
length: 16
J: TRBJ1-3
D: .
DNA: TGCGCCAGCAGCCCCGCCCGGAGTTCGAGCGGAAACACCATATATTTT
CDR3: CASSPARSSSGNTIYF

V: TRBV5-6
size: .
length: 15
J: TRBJ1-5
D: TRBD1
DNA: TGTGCCGGCACCGTCAGGGGGGCGAGCAATCAGCCCCAGCATTTT
CDR3: CAGTVRGASNQPQHF

V: TRBV12-3/TRBV12-4
size: .
length: 14
J: TRBJ2-6
D: .
DNA: TGTGCCAGCAGTTTCAGGGTTGGGGCCAACGTCCTGACTTTC
CDR3: CASSFRVGANVLTF

V: TRBV7-9
size: many
length: 16
J: TRBJ1-1
D: TRBD1
DNA: TGTGCCAGCAGCATCCTACTACAGGGGTCGAACACTGAAGCTTTCTTT
CDR3: CASSILLQGSNTEAFF

V: TRBV7-9
size: .
length: 15
J: TRBJ1-4
D: TRBD1
DNA: TGTGCCAGCAGCATCCTGGACAGGGTGAATGAAAAACTGTTTTTT
CDR3: CASSILDRVNEKLFF

V: TRBV7-9
size: .
length: 19
J: TRBJ2-7
D: TRBD2
DNA: TGTGCCAGCAGCCGACCGGGACTAGCGGGGGTATTGGACTCCTACGAGCAGTACTTC
CDR3: CASSRPGLAGVLDSYEQYF

V: TRBV5-1
size: many
length: 14
J: TRBJ1-2
D: TRBD1
DNA: TGCGCCAGCAGCATTGGACAGGCCACCTATGGCTACACCTTC
CDR3: CASSIGQATYGYTF

V: TRBV3-1
size: .
length: 15
J: TRBJ2-2
D: TRBD2
DNA: TGTGCCAGCAGCCAAGCGGGGGGTGGCACCGGGGAGCTGTTTTTT
CDR3: CASSQAGGGTGELFF

V: TRBV20-1
size: .
length: 13
J: TRBJ1-2
D: .
DNA: TGCAGTGCCCCCGGTCGGGGTAGTGATGGCTACACCTTC
CDR3: CSAPGRGSDGYTF

V: TRBV12-3/TRBV12-4
size: few
length: 13
J: TRBJ1-5
D: .
DNA: TGTGCCAGCAGACCCTCAATAAATCAGCCCCAGCATTTT
CDR3: CASRPSINQPQHF

V: TRBV20-1
size: .
length: 15
J: TRBJ2-5
D: TRBD2
DNA: TGCAGTGCTAGACAAGCGGGGGGCCTTCAAGAGACCCAGTACTTC
CDR3: CSARQAGGLQETQYF

V: TRBV20-1
size: many
length: 14
J: TRBJ2-1
D: TRBD1
DNA: TGCAGTGCTAGAGAGACAGGGCCCTACAATGAGCAGTTCTTC
CDR3: CSARETGPYNEQFF

V: TRBV30
size: many
length: 15
J: TRBJ1-5
D: .
DNA: TGTGCCTGGAGTTTGACAGCAAGAGGCAATCAGCCCCAGCATTTT
CDR3: CAWSLTARGNQPQHF

V: TRBV25-1
size: few
length: 16
J: TRBJ2-1
D: TRBD2
DNA: TGTGCCAGCAGTGAATCGGGAATAGCGGGGGATAATGAGCAGTTCTTC
CDR3: CASSESGIAGDNEQFF

V: TRBV6-5
size: few
length: 14
J: TRBJ1-2
D: .
DNA: TGTGCCAGCAGTTACGAGGTCGGGAACTATGGCTACACCTTC
CDR3: CASSYEVGNYGYTF

V: TRBV30
size: .
length: 14
J: TRBJ2-1
D: TRBD2
DNA: TGTGCCTGGAGAGCCTCGGGGGGTTGGAATGAGCAGTTCTTC
CDR3: CAWRASGGWNEQFF

V: TRBV7-2
size: few
length: 15
J: TRBJ2-2
D: .
DNA: TGTGCCAGCAGCTTATGGGGGTCGGACACCGGGGAGCTGTTTTTT
CDR3: CASSLWGSDTGELFF

V: TRBV4-2
size: few
length: 17
J: TRBJ2-3
D: TRBD2
DNA: TGTGCCAGCAGCCAACCTCAACTAGCGGGGAGTACAGATACGCAGTATTTT
CDR3: CASSQPQLAGSTDTQYF

V: TRBV9
size: few
length: 18
J: TRBJ2-1
D: TRBD2
DNA: TGTGCCAGCAGCGTAGGAGGAGGAGCGGGGGGCGCGGTCAATGAGCAGTTCTTC
CDR3: CASSVGGGAGGAVNEQFF

V: TRBV2
size: few
length: 14
J: TRBJ1-3
D: .
DNA: TGTGCCAGCAGTGGTCGAAGGGCGGGAAACACCATATATTTT
CDR3: CASSGRRAGNTIYF

V: TRBV12-3/TRBV12-4
size: .
length: 15
J: TRBJ2-2
D: TRBD2
DNA: TGTGCCAGCAGTCTACTAGCGGGGGTAGCCGGGGAGCTGTTTTTT
CDR3: CASSLLAGVAGELFF

V: TRBV10-3
size: .
length: 16
J: TRBJ1-2
D: .
DNA: TGTGCCATCAGTGAGTCCAGCTTGGGCGGGATAGGTGGCTACACCTTC
CDR3: CAISESSLGGIGGYTF

V: TRBV3-1
size: .
length: 17
J: TRBJ2-5
D: .
DNA: TGTGCCAGCAGCTCCCCTCCGGCAGGCGGAATACAAGAGACCCAGTACTTC
CDR3: CASSSPPAGGIQETQYF

V: TRBV11-2
size: many
length: 15
J: TRBJ2-1
D: TRBD2
DNA: TGTGCCAGCAGTCCCGGGACTAGCGGGGGAAATGAGCAGTTCTTC
CDR3: CASSPGTSGGNEQFF

V: TRBV27
size: many
length: 14
J: TRBJ1-5
D: TRBD1
DNA: TGTGCCAGCAGTTTGGGACAGGGGTACCAGCCCCAGCATTTT
CDR3: CASSLGQGYQPQHF

V: TRBV15
size: .
length: 14
J: TRBJ2-1
D: TRBD1
DNA: TGTGCCACCAGCAGGGCAGGGGGTAGTTATGAGCAGTTCTTC
CDR3: CATSRAGGSYEQFF

V: TRBV2
size: .
length: 14
J: TRBJ1-2
D: .
DNA: TGTGCCAGCGGGGTTGACTCGGAGATCTATGGCTACACCTTC
CDR3: CASGVDSEIYGYTF

V: TRBV7-2
size: .
length: 15
J: TRBJ2-1
D: TRBD2
DNA: TGTGCCAGCAGCTGGACTAGCGGGGTGGGGAATGAGCAGTTCTTC
CDR3: CASSWTSGVGNEQFF

V: TRBV30
size: many
length: 13
J: TRBJ1-2
D: .
DNA: TGTGCCTGGAGCCGAGGGGGGGTTCTTGGCTACACCTTC
CDR3: CAWSRGGVLGYTF

V: TRBV11-2
size: many
length: 17
J: TRBJ1-1
D: .
DNA: TGTGCCAGCAGCTTAGCCGGGGCTACAGCTGTGAACACTGAAGCTTTCTTT
CDR3: CASSLAGATAVNTEAFF

V: TRBV6-1
size: many
length: 17
J: TRBJ2-5
D: TRBD1
DNA: TGTGCCAGCAGGGAGATTAACAGGGGGCCCATCCAAGAGACCCAGTACTTC
CDR3: CASREINRGPIQETQYF

V: TRBV18
size: many
length: 17
J: TRBJ1-5
D: TRBD1
DNA: TGTGCCAGCTCACCAAGAGGGGGCCGGTTGGGCAATCAGCCCCAGCATTTT
CDR3: CASSPRGGRLGNQPQHF

V: TRBV7-9
size: few
length: 14
J: TRBJ2-2
D: .
DNA: TGTGCCAGCAGCTTAGGGACAGCCGTCGGGGAGCTGTTTTTT
CDR3: CASSLGTAVGELFF

V: TRBV7-2
size: .
length: 15
J: TRBJ1-4
D: .
DNA: TGTGCCAGCAGCCGGGACGGGGCCCCTAATGAAAAACTGTTTTTT
CDR3: CASSRDGAPNEKLFF

V: TRBV24-1
size: .
length: 17
J: TRBJ2-5
D: TRBD2
DNA: TGTGCCACCAGTGATGTGGGACTAGCGGGATCAGGGGAGACCCGGTACTTC
CDR3: CATSDVGLAGSGETRYF